These T cell receptor beta chains were read from a single sample in a study of blood T cells in healthy people across ages. TCRdb itself ran the 5' RACE reads through MiXCR, one entry per CDR3 protein. The sample comprises about a million distinct CDR3 sequences, 48% of which are singletons, and roughly an eighth rests with the top ten. Sequenced material: blood. Receptors originate from a man in his thirties or forties in good health. Each CDR3 is given with its conserved first and last residue. Each record gives: clone size, J gene, V gene, D gene, CDR3 protein, CDR3 DNA. A D gene is named only where the DNA matches it firmly. Rows may omit the clone size; those that give it use once, few, many or a size class.

. TRBJ1-2 TRBV29-1 TRBD1 CSAVGRDRGSSCGYTF TGCAGCGCTGTAGGGCGGGACAGGGGGTCTTCGTGTGGCTACACCTTC
. TRBJ1-2 TRBV27 TRBD1 CASSFRTGNSYGYTF TGTGCCAGCAGTTTCAGGACAGGGAACAGCTATGGCTACACCTTC
. TRBJ2-5 TRBV2 TRBD2 CASSIRTSGGPTHQETQYF TGTGCCAGCAGTATCCGGACTAGCGGGGGGCCTACCCACCAAGAGACCCAGTACTTC
. TRBJ1-1 TRBV18 TRBD1 CASSLGQSAFF TGTGCCAGCTCATTGGGACAGTCAGCTTTCTTT
. TRBJ2-5 TRBV20-1 . CSASGRVQETQYF TGCAGTGCTAGTGGAAGGGTCCAAGAGACCCAGTACTTC
once TRBJ1-5 TRBV24-1 . CAMPETTNQPQHF TGTGCCATGCCGGAGACAACGAATCAGCCCCAGCATTTT
. TRBJ2-7 TRBV3-1 . CASSQERGIGGSYEQYF TGTGCCAGCAGCCAAGAGCGGGGAATAGGCGGATCCTACGAGCAGTACTTC
few TRBJ2-3 TRBV4-3 . CASSQEPRGNTQYF TGCGCCAGCAGCCAGGAACCCAGGGGAAATACGCAGTATTTT
few TRBJ1-4 TRBV15 TRBD1 CATSRDDAGGEKLFF TGTGCCACCAGCAGAGATGACGCAGGGGGGGAAAAACTGTTTTTT
. TRBJ2-7 TRBV4-3 . CASSPGSRGEQYF TGCGCCAGCAGCCCCGGCAGTAGGGGCGAGCAGTACTTC
. TRBJ2-3 TRBV5-6 TRBD2 CASSLGGGGAVDTQYF TGTGCCAGCAGCTTGGGCGGCGGGGGGGCCGTAGATACGCAGTATTTT
. TRBJ2-7 TRBV11-2 . CASSLGQGLAYEQYF TGTGCCAGCAGCTTAGGGCAGGGCCTCGCCTACGAGCAGTACTTC
once TRBJ2-2 TRBV6-2/TRBV6-3 . CASTGRPNTGELFF TGTGCCAGCACTGGCCGTCCGAACACCGGGGAGCTGTTTTTT
. TRBJ2-1 TRBV6-6 TRBD1 CASRIRDSYNEQFF TGTGCCAGCAGAATAAGGGACAGCTACAATGAGCAGTTCTTC
. TRBJ2-1 TRBV11-2 . CASSLGEAAPYNEQFF TGTGCCAGCAGCTTAGGTGAGGCAGCCCCCTACAATGAGCAGTTCTTC
. TRBJ2-3 TRBV4-1 . CASSQVLADTQYF TGCGCCAGCAGCCAAGTCCTAGCGGATACGCAGTATTTT
. TRBJ2-7 TRBV20-1 TRBD1 CSAPARTGNREQYF TGCAGTGCTCCCGCGCGGACAGGGAATCGCGAGCAGTACTTC
. TRBJ2-7 TRBV7-6 TRBD1 CASSLQGQAHSYEQYF TGTGCCAGCAGCTTACAAGGACAGGCGCACTCCTACGAGCAGTACTTC
once TRBJ2-7 TRBV6-5 . CASTADVTSSYEQYF TGTGCCAGCACCGCAGATGTCACGAGCTCCTACGAGCAGTACTTC
. TRBJ2-4 TRBV11-3 . CASTTGAKNIQYF TGTGCCAGCACCACGGGAGCCAAAAACATTCAGTACTTC
few TRBJ1-2 TRBV4-3 . CASSQEHRSTNYGYTF TGCGCCAGCAGCCAAGAACACAGAAGCACTAACTATGGCTACACCTTC
many TRBJ2-3 TRBV7-2 . CASSLPSTDTQYF TGTGCCAGCAGTTTACCCAGCACAGATACGCAGTATTTT
. TRBJ1-2 TRBV12-3/TRBV12-4 . CASRTGTASGYTF TGTGCCAGTAGAACGGGGACGGCGTCCGGCTACACCTTC
. TRBJ2-7 TRBV28 . CASRTYSYEQYF TGTGCCAGTCGGACGTATTCCTACGAGCAGTACTTC
. TRBJ2-5 TRBV12-3/TRBV12-4 . CASSLTGEGETQYF TGTGCCAGCAGTTTGACAGGGGAGGGCGAGACCCAGTACTTC
. TRBJ2-7 TRBV27 . CASSGQSSSYEQYF TGTGCCAGCAGTGGACAGTCGAGCTCCTACGAGCAGTACTTC
. TRBJ2-1 TRBV11-2 . CASSLDPAISEQFF TGTGCCAGCAGCTTAGATCCCGCCATCAGTGAGCAGTTCTTC
. TRBJ2-5 TRBV28 . CASSPPPAQETQYF TGTGCCAGCAGTCCCCCGCCGGCCCAAGAGACCCAGTACTTC
. TRBJ2-5 TRBV5-1 . CASSALVQALQETQYF TGCGCCAGCAGCGCGCTGGTGCAGGCCTTACAAGAGACCCAGTACTTC
. TRBJ2-3 TRBV2 TRBD1 CASSEGDRGTADTQYF TGTGCCAGCAGTGAAGGAGACAGGGGTACCGCAGATACGCAGTATTTT
. TRBJ1-1 TRBV11-3 . CASSTDSNTEAFF TGTGCCAGCAGCACAGACAGTAACACTGAAGCTTTCTTT
. TRBJ2-1 TRBV15 TRBD2 CATSRDHGAGGQSEQFF TGTGCCACCAGCAGAGATCATGGGGCGGGGGGGCAGAGTGAGCAGTTCTTC
. TRBJ2-1 TRBV6-5 TRBD1 CASSPGQGTIWEQFF TGTGCCAGCAGCCCGGGACAGGGAACAATCTGGGAGCAGTTCTTC
. TRBJ1-5 TRBV28 . CASSQIDSNQPQHF TGTGCCAGCAGCCAGATAGATAGCAATCAGCCCCAGCATTTT
few TRBJ2-4 TRBV3-1 . CASSHGTIQNIQYF TGTGCCAGCAGCCACGGGACAATCCAAAACATTCAGTACTTC
. TRBJ1-6 TRBV28 . CASIQERHSPLHF TGTGCCAGCATCCAGGAGCGACATTCACCCCTCCACTTT
. TRBJ2-7 TRBV7-6 TRBD2 CASSRGAGGNEQYF TGTGCCAGCAGTCGAGGCGCGGGAGGCAACGAGCAGTACTTC
. TRBJ1-5 TRBV27 . CASSRLGDPANQPQHF TGTGCCAGCAGCCGACTGGGGGACCCCGCAAATCAGCCCCAGCATTTT
. TRBJ1-2 TRBV20-1 TRBD1 CSAEARGRGCGYTF TGCAGTGCAGAAGCCAGGGGGCGCGGGTGTGGCTACACCTTC
once TRBJ2-5 TRBV5-8 TRBD1 CANSFGWGQGAKKETQYF TGTGCCAACAGCTTCGGGTGGGGACAGGGGGCGAAGAAGGAGACCCAGTACTTC
few TRBJ1-2 TRBV5-1 . CASSFTEPGMSGYTF TGCGCCAGCAGCTTCACCGAACCTGGCATGAGCGGCTACACCTTC
. TRBJ2-5 TRBV20-1 . CSASEPPNEQYF TGCAGTGCTAGCGAACCCCCGAATGAGCAGTACTTC
. TRBJ1-4 TRBV7-9 . CASSPRQGWTNEKLFF TGTGCCAGCAGCCCCCGGCAGGGTTGGACTAATGAAAAACTGTTTTTT
. TRBJ2-3 TRBV5-1 . CASSLDMLGATSTDTQYF TGCGCCAGCAGCTTGGACATGTTGGGGGCAACTAGCACAGATACGCAGTATTTT
. TRBJ2-7 TRBV6-1 . CASSEQARNEQYF TGTGCCAGCAGTGAACAGGCTAGGAACGAGCAGTACTTC
many TRBJ2-1 TRBV7-3 TRBD2 CASSLTGGGANEQFF TGTGCCAGCAGCTTAACTGGCGGGGGGGCAAATGAGCAGTTCTTC
. TRBJ2-5 TRBV6-5 TRBD2 CASSYSRLAAYNEQYF TGTGCCAGCAGTTACTCGCGACTAGCGGCTTACAATGAGCAGTACTTC
. TRBJ1-4 TRBV25-1 . CASSDQGFTGRFF TGTGCCAGCAGTGACCAAGGGTTTACGGGAAGGTTTTTT
. TRBJ2-7 TRBV6-2/TRBV6-3 TRBD2 CASSYASVGLAGGLEQYF TGTGCCAGCAGTTACGCCTCGGTTGGACTAGCGGGAGGTCTTGAGCAGTACTTC
. TRBJ2-1 TRBV4-1 . CASSRGLTDSNNEQFF TGCGCCAGCAGCCGCGGGCTTACAGACTCTAACAATGAGCAGTTCTTC
once TRBJ1-2 TRBV6-5 . CASSSPQGEGYGYTF TGTGCCAGCAGTTCCCCACAGGGTGAGGGCTATGGCTACACCTTC
few TRBJ2-7 TRBV4-3 . CASSQGIEKNEQYF TGCGCCAGCAGCCAAGGCATTGAAAAGAACGAGCAGTACTTC
. TRBJ2-3 TRBV5-1 . CASSWRGATSTDTQYF TGCGCCAGCAGCTGGCGCGGGGCGACTAGCACAGATACGCAGTATTTT
. TRBJ2-5 TRBV4-3 . CASSQDLTEQETQYF TGCGCCAGCAGCCAAGATCTAACAGAACAAGAGACCCAGTACTTC
. TRBJ2-5 TRBV10-3 . CAIRRRPRETQYF TGTGCCATCAGACGGCGACCACGGGAGACCCAGTACTTC